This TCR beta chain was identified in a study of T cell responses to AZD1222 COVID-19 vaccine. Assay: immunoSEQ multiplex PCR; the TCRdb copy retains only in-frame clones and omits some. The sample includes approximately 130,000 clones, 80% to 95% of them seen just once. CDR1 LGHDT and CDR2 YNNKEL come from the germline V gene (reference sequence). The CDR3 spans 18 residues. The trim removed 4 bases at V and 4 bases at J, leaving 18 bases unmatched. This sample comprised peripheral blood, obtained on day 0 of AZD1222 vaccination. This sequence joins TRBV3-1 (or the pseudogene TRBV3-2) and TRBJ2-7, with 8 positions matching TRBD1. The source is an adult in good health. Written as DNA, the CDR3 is TGTGCCAGCAGCCGAGAAAGTTTCCGGGACAGGAAGAGTTACGAGCAGTACTTC. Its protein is CASSRESFRDRKSYEQYF.